This T cell receptor (beta chain) emerged from a study of blood T cell repertoires in COVID-19. The wider study: Samples came from the United States, Italy and Spain, spanning acute and convalescent COVID-19.

As handled by the study authors: Scientists estimated how many nucleated cells there were by amplifying reference gene primers. Produced via immunoSEQ multiplex PCR; TCRdb's table is partial and in-frame only. V and J calls plus clone size are reproduced from that table; the DNA served to infer D and trimming. Of roughly 280,000 clones in the sample, 88% were seen once. This clone was detected once. This CDR3 is built from 16 residues. CDR1 and CDR2 from the germline V gene are SGHVS and FQNEAQ. Trimming removed 1 base from V and 3 bases from J; junction bases left unmatched: 7. Participant age was roughly 18 to 90 years, and participants resided in about 25 US areas. Recovered status in Cohort 3 required two negative PCRs, clearance, or symptom resolution.

The V gene is TRBV7-8, the J gene TRBJ2-7; 9 nucleotides line up with TRBD2. This clonotype was obtained from a woman aged 50 to 60 who had recovered from COVID-19. The specimen was PBMCs or T cells enriched from blood (not recorded which). The CDR3 coding sequence is TGTGCCAGCAGCTTAGTCGGCGGGAGGGCCCTCTACGAGCAGTACTTC. This encodes CASSLVGGRALYEQYF. The variable domain in full, with the rest retrieved from reference TRBV7-8 and TRBJ2-7, is GAGVSQSPRYKVAKRGQDVALRCDPISGHVSLFWYQQALGQGPEFLTYFQNEAQLDKSGLPSDRFFAERPEGSVSTLKIQRTQQEDSAVYLCASSLVGGRALYEQYFGPGTRLTVT.